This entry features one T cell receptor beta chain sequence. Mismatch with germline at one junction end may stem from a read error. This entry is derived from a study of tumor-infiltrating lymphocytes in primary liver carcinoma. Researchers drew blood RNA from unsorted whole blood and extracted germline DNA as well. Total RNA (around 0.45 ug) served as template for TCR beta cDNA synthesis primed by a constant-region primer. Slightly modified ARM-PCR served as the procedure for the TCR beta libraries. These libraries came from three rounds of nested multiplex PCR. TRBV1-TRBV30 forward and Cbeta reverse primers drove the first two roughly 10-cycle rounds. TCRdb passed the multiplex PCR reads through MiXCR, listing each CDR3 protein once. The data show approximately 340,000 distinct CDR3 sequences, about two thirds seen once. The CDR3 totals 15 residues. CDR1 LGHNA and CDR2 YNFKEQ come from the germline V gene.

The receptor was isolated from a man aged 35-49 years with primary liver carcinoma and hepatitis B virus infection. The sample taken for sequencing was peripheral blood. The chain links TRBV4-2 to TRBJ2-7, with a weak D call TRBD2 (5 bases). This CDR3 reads CAISQDRDTTYEQYF. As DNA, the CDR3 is TGTGCCATCAGCCAAGATCGGGATACCACCTACGAGCAGTACTTC.